Listed here is a single T cell receptor beta chain. Sequencing was performed with immunoSEQ multiplex PCR; in TCRdb, only in-frame clones are kept and a portion is missing. The sample shows about 320,000 clones, nearly 90% of them seen only once. The data originate from a study of blood T cell repertoires in COVID-19. The overall study: T cells, B-cell-depleted T cells, or PBMCs provided the cDNA or gDNA that served as material.

The sample taken for sequencing was PBMCs or T cells enriched from blood (not recorded which). The TCR sequence derives from a woman aged 25-40 years who had recovered from COVID-19.

CDR3 nucleotide sequence: TGTGCCAGCAGACAGGCGCACTATGGCTACACCTTC. Its translation: CASRQAHYGYTF. This chain links TRBV6-5 with TRBJ1-2; D is possibly TRBD1 (5 bases). This CDR3 contains 12 residues. Germline V gene sequence: CDR1 MNHEY, CDR2 SVGAGI. Trimming took 6 bases from V and 3 from J, leaving 8 bases between them.